Listed below are T cell receptor beta chains from one sample, sequenced in a study of regulatory T cells in long-lasting Graves disease. One entry per CDR3 protein, called by TCRdb with MiXCR from the multiplex PCR reads. The data show hundreds of thousands of distinct CDR3 sequences, with about 15% seen just once and around 19% held by the top ten. The sample also formed part of further work on T cells in Graves' hyperthyroidism and ophthalmopathy.

This material consisted of peripheral blood mononuclear cells (PBMCs), taken at new diagnosis, from a patient treated with antithyroid drugs. The receptors were gathered from a woman aged 25 to 39 with Graves disease. CDR3s include the opening cysteine and the closing phenylalanine or tryptophan. A D gene is named only where the DNA matches it firmly. For some rows the clone size is stated as once, few or many, or as a class when expanded; others skip it.

TRBD2	TRBJ2-7	15	many	TRBV7-9	CASSSPAGGGYEQYF	TGTGCCAGCAGCTCCCCGGCGGGAGGGGGTTACGAGCAGTACTTC
-	TRBJ2-1	15	few	TRBV28	CASSFRRQTYNEQFF	TGTGCCAGCAGTTTTAGGCGGCAAACCTACAATGAGCAGTTCTTC
-	TRBJ1-5	17	many	TRBV25-1	CASSEYRQGICNQPQHF	TGTGCCAGCAGTGAGTATCGGCAGGGAATATGCAATCAGCCCCAGCATTTT
-	TRBJ2-7	16	-	TRBV12-3/TRBV12-4	CASSSRRRAREYEQYF	TGTGCCAGCAGTTCCCGAAGGAGGGCCCGGGAGTACGAGCAGTACTTC
-	TRBJ2-7	13	many	TRBV28	CASVRDTPYEQYF	TGTGCCAGCGTCAGGGACACCCCCTACGAGCAGTACTTC
-	TRBJ2-7	14	many	TRBV20-1	CSASSGTGWYEQYF	TGCAGTGCTAGTTCCGGAACAGGGTGGTACGAGCAGTACTTC
TRBD2	TRBJ2-3	15	many	TRBV27	CASSFGRASGDTQYF	TGTGCCAGCAGTTTTGGGCGGGCTAGCGGGGATACGCAGTATTTT
-	TRBJ2-2	12	many	TRBV7-2	CASSRRTGELFF	TGTGCCAGCTCCCGGAGGACCGGGGAGCTGTTTTTT
TRBD1	TRBJ2-7	14	-	TRBV29-1	CSVAGTAPTYEQYF	TGCAGCGTTGCGGGGACAGCTCCTACCTACGAGCAGTACTTC
TRBD1	TRBJ2-7	13	-	TRBV9	CASSATGAYEQYF	TGTGCCAGCAGCGCCACAGGGGCCTACGAGCAGTACTTC
TRBD1	TRBJ1-1	13	many	TRBV10-3	CAAQDRDDTEAFF	TGTGCCGCCCAGGACAGGGATGACACTGAAGCTTTCTTT
TRBD1	TRBJ1-3	14	few	TRBV28	CASSLTGGWNTIYF	TGTGCCAGCAGTTTAACAGGGGGGTGGAACACCATATATTTT
TRBD1	TRBJ1-1	12	many	TRBV28	CASSGYRGRAFF	TGTGCCAGCAGCGGCTACAGGGGTAGAGCTTTCTTT
TRBD2	TRBJ2-5	14	-	TRBV20-1	CSARTAGGAETQYF	TGCAGTGCTAGAACCGCGGGAGGTGCAGAGACCCAGTACTTC
-	TRBJ2-3	16	-	TRBV11-3	CASSLGAGGFTDTQYF	TGTGCCAGCAGCTTAGGAGCAGGCGGCTTCACAGATACGCAGTATTTT
-	TRBJ1-5	14	many	TRBV28	CASSPGTHNQPQHF	TGTGCCAGCAGTCCTGGGACACACAATCAGCCCCAGCATTTT
-	TRBJ2-2	13	many	TRBV7-3	CASSPGNTGELFF	TGTGCCAGCAGCCCAGGGAACACCGGGGAGCTGTTTTTT
TRBD1	TRBJ2-3	13	-	TRBV5-6	CASSLDRGHTQYF	TGTGCCAGCAGCTTGGACAGGGGCCATACGCAGTATTTT
TRBD1	TRBJ1-4	15	few	TRBV15	CATSSFGTANEKLFF	TGTGCCACCAGCAGTTTTGGGACAGCAAATGAAAAACTGTTTTTT
-	TRBJ2-5	13	-	TRBV20-1	CSARDGGKETQYF	TGCAGTGCTAGAGATGGGGGCAAAGAGACCCAGTACTTC
TRBD1	TRBJ2-1	14	few	TRBV4-1	CASSQLRDRAEQFF	TGTGCCAGCAGCCAACTCCGGGACAGGGCCGAGCAGTTCTTC
-	TRBJ2-7	18	-	TRBV6-1	CASSRISGSLALSYEQYF	TGTGCCAGCAGCCGAATCTCGGGGTCTCTCGCCCTCTCCTACGAGCAGTACTTC
-	TRBJ2-3	15	many	TRBV12-3/TRBV12-4	CASSLAGQSTDTQYF	TGTGCCAGCAGTTTAGCGGGTCAGAGCACAGATACGCAGTATTTT
-	TRBJ1-4	11	many	TRBV28	CASLVNEKLFF	TGTGCCAGCCTTGTAAATGAAAAACTGTTTTTT
TRBD2	TRBJ2-5	13	-	TRBV7-9	CASSWGGKETQYF	TGTGCCAGCAGTTGGGGGGGGAAAGAGACCCAGTACTTC
TRBD1	TRBJ2-4	18	-	TRBV14	CASSHGQGFTRAKNIQYF	TGTGCCAGCAGCCACGGACAGGGTTTTACTCGAGCCAAAAACATTCAGTACTTC
-	TRBJ2-3	12	many	TRBV28	CASRQLRYTQYF	TGTGCCAGCAGGCAGCTGAGGTATACGCAGTATTTT
-	TRBJ2-7	13	-	TRBV28	CASSEGGAYEQYF	TGTGCCAGCAGTGAGGGAGGAGCCTACGAGCAGTACTTC
-	TRBJ2-1	16	many	TRBV7-8	CASSLRTIFEGLEQFF	TGTGCCAGCAGCCTCCGGACAATTTTTGAAGGGCTAGAGCAGTTCTTC
-	TRBJ2-2	11	-	TRBV20-1	CSATDTGELFF	TGCAGTGCTACCGACACCGGGGAGCTGTTTTTT
TRBD2	TRBJ2-1	17	many	TRBV12-3/TRBV12-4	CASSSGLAGSSYNEQFF	TGTGCCAGCAGTTCGGGACTAGCGGGGAGCTCCTACAATGAGCAGTTCTTC
TRBD2	TRBJ2-1	15	many	TRBV18	CASSDKGLDGNEQFF	TGTGCCAGCTCCGATAAGGGACTAGATGGGAATGAGCAGTTCTTC
TRBD1	TRBJ1-1	16	many	TRBV28	CASRPSPGTGWTEAFF	TGTGCCAGCAGACCATCCCCCGGGACAGGGTGGACTGAAGCTTTCTTT
-	TRBJ1-3	16	-	TRBV25-1	CASSDPRGLTGNTIYF	TGTGCCAGCAGTGACCCCAGGGGATTAACTGGAAACACCATATATTTT
TRBD1	TRBJ1-2	13	-	TRBV6-1	CASSELTGFGYTF	TGTGCCAGCAGTGAATTGACAGGGTTCGGCTACACCTTC
-	TRBJ2-5	11	many	TRBV30	CAWSVGGTQYF	TGTGCCTGGAGTGTTGGGGGGACCCAGTACTTC
-	TRBJ2-7	12	many	TRBV12-3/TRBV12-4	CASGAGAYEQYF	TGTGCCAGCGGGGCGGGCGCCTACGAGCAGTACTTC
-	TRBJ2-7	13	many	TRBV28	CASSPTTSYEQYF	TGTGCCAGCTCACCCACGACGAGCTACGAGCAGTACTTC
TRBD1	TRBJ1-1	13	few	TRBV11-2	CASSQGTGHKAFF	TGTGCCAGCAGCCAAGGGACAGGGCACAAAGCTTTCTTT
TRBD1	TRBJ1-2	14	few	TRBV19	CASSMTGSNYGYTF	TGTGCCAGTAGTATGACAGGGTCTAACTATGGCTACACCTTC
TRBD1	TRBJ2-1	15	many	TRBV28	CASSRGGGSYNEQFF	TGTGCCAGCAGCCGAGGGGGCGGGTCCTACAATGAGCAGTTCTTC
-	TRBJ1-1	15	many	TRBV15	CATSRVGGDRYEAFF	TGTGCCACCAGCAGAGTGGGAGGGGATCGCTATGAAGCTTTCTTT
-	TRBJ2-1	14	-	TRBV6-1	CASSEAGTLNEQFF	TGTGCCAGCAGTGAAGCTGGGACTCTTAATGAGCAGTTCTTC
-	TRBJ1-5	15	many	TRBV27	CASSFRQESNQPQHF	TGTGCCAGCAGTTTTCGACAGGAAAGCAATCAGCCCCAGCATTTT